This T cell receptor (beta chain) emerged from a study of T cell responses to AZD1222 COVID-19 vaccine. Profiled with immunoSEQ multiplex PCR; TCRdb holds only in-frame clones, not every one. In the table there are 100,000 to 110,000 clones, about 85% of which are singletons. With 3 bases removed from V and 8 bases from J, the gap between germline ends came to 7 bases. Germline CDR1 reads LGHDT; CDR2 reads YNNKEL (reference sequence). The CDR3 has 12 amino acids. The sample was peripheral blood, taken on day 0 of AZD1222 vaccination. This sequence joins TRBV3-1 (or the pseudogene TRBV3-2) and TRBJ1-4; no clear D. This TCR was sampled from an adult in good health. The CDR3 bases are TGTGCCAGCAGCCATTTTAGAGAAAAACTGTTTTTT. The encoded protein is CASSHFREKLFF.